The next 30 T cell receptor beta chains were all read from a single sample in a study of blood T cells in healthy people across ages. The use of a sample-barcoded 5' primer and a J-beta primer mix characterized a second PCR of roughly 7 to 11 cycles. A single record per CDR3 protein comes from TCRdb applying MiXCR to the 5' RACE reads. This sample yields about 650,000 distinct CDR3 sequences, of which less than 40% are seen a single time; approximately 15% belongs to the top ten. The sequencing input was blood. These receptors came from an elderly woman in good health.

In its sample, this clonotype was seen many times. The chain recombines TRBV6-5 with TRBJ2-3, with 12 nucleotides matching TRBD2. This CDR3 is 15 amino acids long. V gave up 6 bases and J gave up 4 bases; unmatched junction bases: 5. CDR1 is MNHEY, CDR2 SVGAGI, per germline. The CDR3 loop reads CASRSPSGGADTQYF. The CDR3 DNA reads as TGTGCCAGCAGAAGCCCTAGCGGGGGGGCAGATACGCAGTATTTT.

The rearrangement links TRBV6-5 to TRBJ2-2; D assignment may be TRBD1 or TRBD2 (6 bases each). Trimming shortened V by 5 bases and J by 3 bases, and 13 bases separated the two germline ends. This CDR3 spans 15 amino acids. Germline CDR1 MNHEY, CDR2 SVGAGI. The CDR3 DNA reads TGTGCCAGCAGTGGAGGGGGGCCCTACACCGGGGAGCTGTTTTTT. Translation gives CASSGGGPYTGELFF.

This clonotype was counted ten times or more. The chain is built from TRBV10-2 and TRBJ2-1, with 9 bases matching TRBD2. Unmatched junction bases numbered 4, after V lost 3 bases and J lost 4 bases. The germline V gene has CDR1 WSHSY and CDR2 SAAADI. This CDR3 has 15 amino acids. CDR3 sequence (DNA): TGCGCCAGCAGTGAAGCTAGCGGGGCTTACAATGAGCAGTTCTTC. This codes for CASSEASGAYNEQFF.

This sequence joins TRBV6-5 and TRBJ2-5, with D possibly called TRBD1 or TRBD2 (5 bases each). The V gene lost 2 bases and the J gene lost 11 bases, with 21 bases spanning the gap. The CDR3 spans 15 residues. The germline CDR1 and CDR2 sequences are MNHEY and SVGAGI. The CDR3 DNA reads TGTGCCAGCAGTTACGTCCGGGACCGATTCAATGAGCAGTACTTC. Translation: CASSYVRDRFNEQYF.

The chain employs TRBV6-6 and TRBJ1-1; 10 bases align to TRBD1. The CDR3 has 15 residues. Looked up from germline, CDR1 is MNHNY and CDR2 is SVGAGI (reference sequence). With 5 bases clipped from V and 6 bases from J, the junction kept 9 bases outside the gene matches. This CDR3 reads CASSLPGQGTPEAFF. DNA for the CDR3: TGTGCCAGCAGTCTACCGGGACAGGGGACCCCTGAAGCTTTCTTT.

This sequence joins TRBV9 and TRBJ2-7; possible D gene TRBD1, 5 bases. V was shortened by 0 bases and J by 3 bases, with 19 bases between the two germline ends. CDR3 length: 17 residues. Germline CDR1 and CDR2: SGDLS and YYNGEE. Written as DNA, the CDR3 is TGTGCCAGCAGCGTAGCAGACCGTCAGGGCCACCACTACGAGCAGTACTTC. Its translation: CASSVADRQGHHYEQYF. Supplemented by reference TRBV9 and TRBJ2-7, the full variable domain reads DSGVTQTPKHLITATGQRVTLRCSPRSGDLSVYWYQQSLDQGLQFLIQYYNGEERAKGNILERFSAQQFPDLHSELNLSSLELGDSALYFCASSVADRQGHHYEQYFGPGTRLTVT.

CDR3 in DNA: TGTGCCATCAGTGATCGTGACAGGGGGTACGAGCAGTACTTC. Its translation: CAISDRDRGYEQYF. The gene calls are TRBV10-3 and TRBJ2-5; 9 bases map to TRBD1. The J call is in doubt because the DNA end fits TRBJ2-7 better. This CDR3 has 14 amino acids. Germline values: CDR1 ENHRY, CDR2 SYGVKD.

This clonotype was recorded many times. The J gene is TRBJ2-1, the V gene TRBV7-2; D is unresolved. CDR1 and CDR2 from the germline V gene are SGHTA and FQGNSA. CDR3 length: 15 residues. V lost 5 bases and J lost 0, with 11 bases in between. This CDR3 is CASSLDPSSYNEQFF. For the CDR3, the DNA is TGTGCCAGCAGCCTCGACCCGAGCTCCTACAATGAGCAGTTCTTC.

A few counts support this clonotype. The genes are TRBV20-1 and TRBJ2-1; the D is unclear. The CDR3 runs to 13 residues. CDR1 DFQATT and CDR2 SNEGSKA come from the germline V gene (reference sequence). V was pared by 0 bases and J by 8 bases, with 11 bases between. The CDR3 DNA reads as TGCAGTGCTAGAGAGAGACTTTCGGATGAGCAGTTCTTC. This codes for CSARERLSDEQFF.

CDR3 nucleotide sequence: TGTGCCAGCAGCGTTTCTCTAGCGGGGGGGAACACCGGGGAGCTGTTTTTT. It encodes CASSVSLAGGNTGELFF. V and J are TRBV9 and TRBJ2-2; 11 bases are a match to TRBD2. The CDR3 has 17 residues. Germline CDR1 reads SGDLS; CDR2 reads YYNGEE. J gave up 1 base and V 2 bases, and 4 bases lay outside the gene matches.

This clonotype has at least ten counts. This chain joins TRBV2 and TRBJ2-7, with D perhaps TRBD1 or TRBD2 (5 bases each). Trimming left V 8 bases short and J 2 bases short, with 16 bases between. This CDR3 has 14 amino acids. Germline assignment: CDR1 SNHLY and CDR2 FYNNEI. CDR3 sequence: CASDGTARAYEQYF. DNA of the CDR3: TGTGCCAGCGACGGGACGGCCAGAGCCTACGAGCAGTACTTC.

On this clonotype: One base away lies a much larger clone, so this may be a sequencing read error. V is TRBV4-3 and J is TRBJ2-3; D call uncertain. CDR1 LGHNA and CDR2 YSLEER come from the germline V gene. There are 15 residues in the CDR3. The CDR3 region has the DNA TGCGCCAGCAGCCAAGGGTCGATTAGCACAGATCCGCAGTATTTT. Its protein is CASSQGSISTDPQYF.

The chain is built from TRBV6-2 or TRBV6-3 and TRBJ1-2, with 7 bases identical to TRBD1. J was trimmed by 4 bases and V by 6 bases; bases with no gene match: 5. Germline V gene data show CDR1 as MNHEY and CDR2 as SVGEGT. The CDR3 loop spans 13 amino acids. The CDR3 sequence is CASREQGIYGYTF. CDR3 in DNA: TGTGCCAGCAGAGAACAGGGGATCTATGGCTACACCTTC.

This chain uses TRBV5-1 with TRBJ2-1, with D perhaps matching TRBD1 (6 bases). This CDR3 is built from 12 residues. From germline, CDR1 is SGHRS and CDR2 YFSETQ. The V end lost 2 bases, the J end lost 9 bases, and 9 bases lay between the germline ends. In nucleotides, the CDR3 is TGCGCCAGCAGCTTAACAGGGTTTGAGCAGTTCTTC. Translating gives CASSLTGFEQFF.

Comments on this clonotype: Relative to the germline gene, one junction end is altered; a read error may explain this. The chain's CDR3 is CSAPRASGTPMSF. In DNA form, the CDR3 reads TGCAGTGCCCCCCGGGCTAGCGGCACCCCCATGTCCTTC. The J gene is TRBJ2-1, the V gene TRBV20-1; 7 positions match TRBD2. The CDR3 runs to 13 residues. The V gene's germline CDR1 is DFQATT and CDR2 SNEGSKA (reference sequence).

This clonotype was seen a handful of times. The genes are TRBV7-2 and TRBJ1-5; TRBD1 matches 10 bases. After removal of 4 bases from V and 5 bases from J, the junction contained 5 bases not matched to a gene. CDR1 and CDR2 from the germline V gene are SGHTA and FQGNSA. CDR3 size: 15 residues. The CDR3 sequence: CASSSQGTGDQPQHF. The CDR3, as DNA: TGTGCCAGCAGCTCCCAAGGGACAGGGGATCAGCCCCAGCATTTT.

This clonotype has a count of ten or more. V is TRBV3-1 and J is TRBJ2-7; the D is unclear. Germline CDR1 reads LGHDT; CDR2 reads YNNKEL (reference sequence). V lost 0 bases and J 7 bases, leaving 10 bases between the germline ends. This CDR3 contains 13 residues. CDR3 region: CASSQDSLWEQYF. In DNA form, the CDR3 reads TGTGCCAGCAGCCAAGACAGTTTGTGGGAGCAGTACTTC.

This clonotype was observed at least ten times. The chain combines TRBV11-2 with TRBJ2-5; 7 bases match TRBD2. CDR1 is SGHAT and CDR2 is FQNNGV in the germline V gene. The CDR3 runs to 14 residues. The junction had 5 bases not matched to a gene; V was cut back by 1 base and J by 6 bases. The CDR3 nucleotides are TGTGCCAGCAGCTTAGTTGTGGGGGGGAAGACCCAGTACTTC. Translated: CASSLVVGGKTQYF.

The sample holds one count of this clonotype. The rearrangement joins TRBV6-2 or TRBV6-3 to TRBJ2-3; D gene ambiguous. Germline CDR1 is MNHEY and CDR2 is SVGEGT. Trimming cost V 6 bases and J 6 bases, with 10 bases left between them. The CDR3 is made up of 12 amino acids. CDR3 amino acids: CASRLQSDTQYF. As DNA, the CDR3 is TGTGCCAGCAGACTCCAAAGCGATACGCAGTATTTT.

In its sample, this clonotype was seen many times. The CDR3 DNA sequence: TGCAGTGCACTAGGGGGCTCAAGAGAGACCCAGTACTTC. This codes for CSALGGSRETQYF. The chain combines TRBV20-1 with TRBJ2-5, with TRBD1 identical over 7 bases. Germline V gene data show CDR1 as DFQATT and CDR2 as SNEGSKA (reference sequence). Germline trimming cut 6 bases from V and 4 bases from J; bases unmatched to any gene: 8. CDR3 length: 13 residues.

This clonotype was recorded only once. CDR3 coding DNA: TGTGCCAGCAGAAGCGGGGGCGGAGGGGAGACCCAGTACTTC. Translation gives CASRSGGGGETQYF. The V and J genes are TRBV12-3 or TRBV12-4 and TRBJ2-5, with TRBD2 matching over 8 bases. J gave up 5 bases and V 6 bases, and 8 bases lay outside the gene matches. This CDR3 is 14 amino acids long.

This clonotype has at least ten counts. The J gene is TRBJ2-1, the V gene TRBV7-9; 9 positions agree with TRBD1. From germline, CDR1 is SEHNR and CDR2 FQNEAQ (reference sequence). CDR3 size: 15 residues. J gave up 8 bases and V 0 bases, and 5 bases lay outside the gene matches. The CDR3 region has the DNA TGTGCCAGCAGCTTAGCCGGGACAGGGCTCGATGAGCAGTTCTTC. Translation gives CASSLAGTGLDEQFF.

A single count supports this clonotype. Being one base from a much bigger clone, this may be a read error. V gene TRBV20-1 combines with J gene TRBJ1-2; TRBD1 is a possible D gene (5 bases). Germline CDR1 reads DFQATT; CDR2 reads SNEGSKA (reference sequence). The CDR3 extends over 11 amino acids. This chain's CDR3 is CGGAGPGGYTF. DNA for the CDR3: TGCGGTGGCGCAGGGCCTGGGGGCTACACCTTC.

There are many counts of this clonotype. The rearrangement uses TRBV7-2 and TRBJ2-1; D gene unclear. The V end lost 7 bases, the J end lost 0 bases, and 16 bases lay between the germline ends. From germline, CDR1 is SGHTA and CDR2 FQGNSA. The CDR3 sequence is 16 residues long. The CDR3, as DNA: TGTGCCAGCAACCGCCCACAGCGCAGCTCCTACAATGAGCAGTTCTTC. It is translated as CASNRPQRSSYNEQFF.

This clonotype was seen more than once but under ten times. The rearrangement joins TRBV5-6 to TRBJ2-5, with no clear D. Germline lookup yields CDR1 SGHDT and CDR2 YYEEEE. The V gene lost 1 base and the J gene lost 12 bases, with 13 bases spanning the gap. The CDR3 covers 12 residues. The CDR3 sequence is CASSLHRNLEYF. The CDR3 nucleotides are TGTGCCAGCAGCTTGCACCGTAACCTCGAGTACTTC.

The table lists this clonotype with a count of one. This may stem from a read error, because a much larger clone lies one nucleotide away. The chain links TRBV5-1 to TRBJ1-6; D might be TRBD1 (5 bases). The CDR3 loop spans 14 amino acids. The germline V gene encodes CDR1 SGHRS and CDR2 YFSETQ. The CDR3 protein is CASRAATGTSPPHF. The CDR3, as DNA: TGCGCCAGCAGGGCAGCAACTGGGACCTCACCCCCCCACTTT.

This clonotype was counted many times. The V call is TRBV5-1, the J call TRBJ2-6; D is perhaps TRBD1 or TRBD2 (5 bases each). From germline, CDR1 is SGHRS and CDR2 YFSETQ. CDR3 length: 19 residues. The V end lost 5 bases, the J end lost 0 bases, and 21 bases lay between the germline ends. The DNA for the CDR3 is TGCGCCAGCAGTTTTACCTTCCGGGGCAGGGTCTCTGGGGCCAACGTCCTGACTTTC. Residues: CASSFTFRGRVSGANVLTF. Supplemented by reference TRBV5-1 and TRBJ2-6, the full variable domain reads KAGVTQTPRYLIKTRGQQVTLSCSPISGHRSVSWYQQTPGQGLQFLFEYFSETQRNKGNFPGRFSGRQFSNSRSEMNVSTLELGDSALYLCASSFTFRGRVSGANVLTFGAGSRLTVL.

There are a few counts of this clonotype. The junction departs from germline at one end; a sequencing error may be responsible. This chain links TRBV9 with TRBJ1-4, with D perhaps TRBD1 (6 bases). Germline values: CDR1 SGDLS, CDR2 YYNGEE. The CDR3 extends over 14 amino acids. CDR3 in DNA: TGTGCCGGCAGCGTATCGGGGGCGGGTGAAAAACTGTTTTTT. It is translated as CAGSVSGAGEKLFF.

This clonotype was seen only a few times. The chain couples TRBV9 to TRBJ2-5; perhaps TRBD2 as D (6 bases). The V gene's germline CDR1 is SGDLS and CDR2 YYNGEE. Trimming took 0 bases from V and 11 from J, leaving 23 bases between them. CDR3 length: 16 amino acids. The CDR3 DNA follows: TGTGCCAGCAGCGTAGGAATGGGGCAAGTTGACCGGGAGCAGTACTTC. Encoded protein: CASSVGMGQVDREQYF.

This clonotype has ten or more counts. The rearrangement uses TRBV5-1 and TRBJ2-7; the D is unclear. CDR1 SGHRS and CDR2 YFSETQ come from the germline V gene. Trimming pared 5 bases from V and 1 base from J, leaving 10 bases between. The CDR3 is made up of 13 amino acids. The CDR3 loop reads CASRLSGSYEQYF. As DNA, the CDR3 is TGCGCCAGCAGGCTGAGTGGATCCTACGAGCAGTACTTC.